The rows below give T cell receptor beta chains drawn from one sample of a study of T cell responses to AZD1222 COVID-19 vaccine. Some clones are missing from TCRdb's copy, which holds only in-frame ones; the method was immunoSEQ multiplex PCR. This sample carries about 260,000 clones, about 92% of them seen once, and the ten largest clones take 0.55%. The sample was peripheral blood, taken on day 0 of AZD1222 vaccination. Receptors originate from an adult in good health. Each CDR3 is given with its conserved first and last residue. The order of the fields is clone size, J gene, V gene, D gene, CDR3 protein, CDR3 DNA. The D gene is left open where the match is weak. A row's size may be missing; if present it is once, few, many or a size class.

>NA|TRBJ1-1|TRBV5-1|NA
CASSSGRDTEAFF
TGCGCCAGCAGCTCAGGGAGGGACACTGAAGCTTTCTTT
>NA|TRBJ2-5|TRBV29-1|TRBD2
CSVGLAGGSSQYF
TGCAGCGTGGGGCTAGCGGGGGGCTCGTCCCAGTACTTC
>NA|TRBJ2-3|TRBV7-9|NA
CASSPPAGTDTQYF
TGTGCCAGCAGCCCTCCCGCAGGCACAGATACGCAGTATTTT
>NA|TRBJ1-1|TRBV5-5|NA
CASSLERVNTEAFF
TGTGCCAGCAGCTTGGAAAGGGTGAACACTGAAGCTTTCTTT
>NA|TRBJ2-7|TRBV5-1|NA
CASSLGQILGEQYF
TGCGCCAGCAGCTTGGGCCAGATATTGGGCGAGCAGTACTTC
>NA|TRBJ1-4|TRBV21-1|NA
CASSNRPKEKLFF
TGTGCCAGCAGCAATAGGCCCAAAGAAAAACTGTTTTTT
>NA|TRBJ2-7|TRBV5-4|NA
CASSGEARRSDEQYF
TGTGCCAGCAGCGGGGAGGCCAGGAGGTCGGACGAGCAGTACTTC
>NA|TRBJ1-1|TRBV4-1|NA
CASSQLGRVNTEAFF
TGCGCCAGCAGCCAACTCGGGAGAGTGAACACTGAAGCTTTCTTT
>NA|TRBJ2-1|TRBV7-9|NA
CASSLPGLNEQFF
TGTGCCAGCAGCCTTCCTGGACTCAATGAGCAGTTCTTC
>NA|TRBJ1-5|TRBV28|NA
CASSSGVTQPQHF
TGTGCCAGCAGCTCAGGCGTCACGCAGCCCCAGCATTTT
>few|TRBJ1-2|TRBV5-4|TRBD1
CASNRQGQDYGYTF
TGTGCCAGCAATAGACAGGGACAGGACTATGGCTACACCTTC
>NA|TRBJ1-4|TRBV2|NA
CASTVDFSTNEKLFF
TGTGCCAGCACCGTCGACTTCTCAACTAATGAAAAACTGTTTTTT
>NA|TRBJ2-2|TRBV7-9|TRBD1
CASSSGTANTGELFF
TGTGCCAGCAGCTCCGGGACAGCAAACACCGGGGAGCTGTTTTTT
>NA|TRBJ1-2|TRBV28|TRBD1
CASTTGGLGRQGKYGYTF
TGTGCCAGCACCACCGGCGGGCTCGGGAGACAGGGGAAGTATGGCTACACCTTC
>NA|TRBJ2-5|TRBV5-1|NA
CASSLAVPDQETQYF
TGCGCCAGCAGCTTGGCCGTTCCTGACCAAGAGACCCAGTACTTC
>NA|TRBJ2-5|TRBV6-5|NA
CASRKGGVEETQYF
TGTGCCAGCAGAAAGGGGGGGGTCGAAGAGACCCAGTACTTC
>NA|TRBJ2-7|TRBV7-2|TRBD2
CASSLGASGTYEQYF
TGTGCCAGCAGCTTAGGAGCTAGCGGGACCTACGAGCAGTACTTC
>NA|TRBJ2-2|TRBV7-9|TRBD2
CASSFGRAGANTGELFF
TGTGCCAGCAGCTTCGGCCGAGCGGGAGCGAACACCGGGGAGCTGTTTTTT
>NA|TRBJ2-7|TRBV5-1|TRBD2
CASSSRLAGGKKRYEQYF
TGCGCCAGCAGCTCTCGACTAGCGGGAGGAAAGAAGCGCTACGAGCAGTACTTC
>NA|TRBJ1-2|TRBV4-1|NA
CASSHPGGYGGYTF
TGCGCCAGCAGCCACCCGGGAGGCTACGGGGGCTACACCTTC